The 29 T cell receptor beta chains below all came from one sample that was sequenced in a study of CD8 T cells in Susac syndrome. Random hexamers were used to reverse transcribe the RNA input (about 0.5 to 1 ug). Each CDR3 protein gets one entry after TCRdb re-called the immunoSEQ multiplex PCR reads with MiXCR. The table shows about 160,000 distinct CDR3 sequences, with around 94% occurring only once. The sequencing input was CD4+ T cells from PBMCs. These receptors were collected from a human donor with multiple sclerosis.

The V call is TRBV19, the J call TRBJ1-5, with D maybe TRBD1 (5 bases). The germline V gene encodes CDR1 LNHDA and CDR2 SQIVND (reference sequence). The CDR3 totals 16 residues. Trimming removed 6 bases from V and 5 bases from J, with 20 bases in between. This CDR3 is CASRRRDFLGDQPQHF. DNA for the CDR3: TGTGCCAGTAGGAGGAGGGACTTCCTAGGCGATCAGCCCCAGCATTTT.

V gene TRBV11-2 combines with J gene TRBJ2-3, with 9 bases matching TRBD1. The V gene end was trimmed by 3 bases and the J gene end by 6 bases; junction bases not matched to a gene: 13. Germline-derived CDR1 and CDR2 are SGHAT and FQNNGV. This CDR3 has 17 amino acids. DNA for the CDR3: TGTGCCAGCAGCTTTGCCTCTCCCGGGACAGGGCCGGATACGCAGTATTTT. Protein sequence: CASSFASPGTGPDTQYF.

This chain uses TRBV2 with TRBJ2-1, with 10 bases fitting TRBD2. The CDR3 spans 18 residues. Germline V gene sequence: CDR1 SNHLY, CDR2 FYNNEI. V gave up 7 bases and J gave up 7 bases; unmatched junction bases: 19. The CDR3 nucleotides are TGTGCCAGCAAGACTAGCGGGTTTGATAGGGTTAATGGGAATGAGCAGTTCTTC. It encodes CASKTSGFDRVNGNEQFF.

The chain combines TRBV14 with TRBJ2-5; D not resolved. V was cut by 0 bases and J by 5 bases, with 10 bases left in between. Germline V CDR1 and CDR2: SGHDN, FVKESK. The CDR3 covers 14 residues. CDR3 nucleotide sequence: TGTGCCAGCAGCCAAGATCAGCTCCCGGAGACCCAGTACTTC. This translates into CASSQDQLPETQYF.

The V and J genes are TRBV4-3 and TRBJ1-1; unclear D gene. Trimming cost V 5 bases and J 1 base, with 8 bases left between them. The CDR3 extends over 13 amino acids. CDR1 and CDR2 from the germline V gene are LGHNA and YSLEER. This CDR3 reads CASSSIPNTEAFF. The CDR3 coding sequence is TGCGCCAGCAGCAGTATACCGAACACTGAAGCTTTCTTT.

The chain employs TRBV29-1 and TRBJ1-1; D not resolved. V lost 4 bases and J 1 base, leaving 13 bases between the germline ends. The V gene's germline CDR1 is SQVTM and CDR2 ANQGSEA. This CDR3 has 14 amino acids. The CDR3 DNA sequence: TGCAGCGTTGTGGGCTGGGGAGGGAACACTGAAGCTTTCTTT. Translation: CSVVGWGGNTEAFF.

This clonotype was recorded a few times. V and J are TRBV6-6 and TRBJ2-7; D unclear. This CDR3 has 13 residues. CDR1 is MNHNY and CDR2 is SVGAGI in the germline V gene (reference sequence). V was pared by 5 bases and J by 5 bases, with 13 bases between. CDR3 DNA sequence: TGTGCCAGCAGTCCGACTGTCGGTGACGAGCAGTACTTC. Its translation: CASSPTVGDEQYF.

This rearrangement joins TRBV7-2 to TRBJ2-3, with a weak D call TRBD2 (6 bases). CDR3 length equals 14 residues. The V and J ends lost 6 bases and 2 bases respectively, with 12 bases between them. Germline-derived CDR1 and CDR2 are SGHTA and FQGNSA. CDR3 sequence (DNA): TGTGCCAGCAGGGCCGGGACTTCCACAGATACGCAGTATTTT. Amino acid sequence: CASRAGTSTDTQYF.

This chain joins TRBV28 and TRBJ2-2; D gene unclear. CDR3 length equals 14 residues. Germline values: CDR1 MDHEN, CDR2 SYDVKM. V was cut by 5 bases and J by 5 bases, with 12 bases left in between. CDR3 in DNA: TGTGCCAGCAGTGTTAAAAGGTGGACCGGGGAGCTGTTTTTT. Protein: CASSVKRWTGELFF.

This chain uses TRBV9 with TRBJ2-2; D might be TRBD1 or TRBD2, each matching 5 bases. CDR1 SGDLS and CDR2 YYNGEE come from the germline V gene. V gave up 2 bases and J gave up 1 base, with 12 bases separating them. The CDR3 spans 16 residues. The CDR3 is CASSVPGTVNTGELFF. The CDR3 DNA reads TGTGCCAGCAGCGTTCCCGGGACGGTGAACACCGGGGAGCTGTTTTTT.

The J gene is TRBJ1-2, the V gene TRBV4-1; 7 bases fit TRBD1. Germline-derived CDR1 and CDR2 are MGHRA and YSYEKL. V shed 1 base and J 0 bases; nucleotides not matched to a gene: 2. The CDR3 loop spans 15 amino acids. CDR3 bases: TGCGCCAGCAGCCAAGTGGGACAGTCTAACTATGGCTACACCTTC. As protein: CASSQVGQSNYGYTF.

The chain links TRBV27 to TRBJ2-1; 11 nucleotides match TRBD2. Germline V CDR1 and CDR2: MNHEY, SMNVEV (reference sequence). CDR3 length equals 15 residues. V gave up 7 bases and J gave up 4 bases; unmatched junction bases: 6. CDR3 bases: TGTGCCAGCAAGAGGGGACTAGCGGAATACAATGAGCAGTTCTTC. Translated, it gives CASKRGLAEYNEQFF.

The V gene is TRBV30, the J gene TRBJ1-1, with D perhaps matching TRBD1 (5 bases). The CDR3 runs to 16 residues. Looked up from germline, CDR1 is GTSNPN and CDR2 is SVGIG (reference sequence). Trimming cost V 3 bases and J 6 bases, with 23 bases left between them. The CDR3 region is CAWRRVWGTIIAEAFF. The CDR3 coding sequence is TGTGCCTGGAGGAGGGTGTGGGGCACGATTATCGCTGAAGCTTTCTTT. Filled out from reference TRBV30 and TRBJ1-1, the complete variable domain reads SQTIHQWPATLVQPVGSPLSLECTVEGTSNPNLYWYRQAAGRGLQLLFYSVGIGQISSEVPQNLSASRPQDRQFILSSKKLLLSDSGFYLCAWRRVWGTIIAEAFFGQGTRLTVV.

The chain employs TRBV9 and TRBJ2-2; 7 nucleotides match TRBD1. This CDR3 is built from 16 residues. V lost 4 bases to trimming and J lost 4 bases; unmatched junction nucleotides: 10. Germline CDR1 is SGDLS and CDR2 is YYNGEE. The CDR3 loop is CASSSRQGWGTGELFF. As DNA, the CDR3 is TGTGCCAGCAGCTCCCGACAGGGTTGGGGCACCGGGGAGCTGTTTTTT.

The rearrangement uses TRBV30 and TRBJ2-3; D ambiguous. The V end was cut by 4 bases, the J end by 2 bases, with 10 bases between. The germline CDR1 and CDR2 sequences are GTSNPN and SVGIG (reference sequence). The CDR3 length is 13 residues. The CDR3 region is CAWTSGNTDTQYF. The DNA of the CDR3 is TGTGCCTGGACCTCCGGCAACACAGATACGCAGTATTTT.

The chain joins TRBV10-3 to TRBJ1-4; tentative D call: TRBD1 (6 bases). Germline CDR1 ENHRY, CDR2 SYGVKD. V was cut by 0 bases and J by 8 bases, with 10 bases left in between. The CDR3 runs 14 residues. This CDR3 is CAISESAGEEKLFF. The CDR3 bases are TGTGCCATCAGTGAGTCGGCAGGGGAGGAAAAACTGTTTTTT.

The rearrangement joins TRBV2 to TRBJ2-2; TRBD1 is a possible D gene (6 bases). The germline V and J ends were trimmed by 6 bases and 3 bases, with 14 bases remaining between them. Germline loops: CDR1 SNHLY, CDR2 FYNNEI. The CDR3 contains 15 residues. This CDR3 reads CASSETGSHTGELFF. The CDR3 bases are TGTGCCAGCAGCGAAACAGGGTCCCACACCGGGGAGCTGTTTTTT.

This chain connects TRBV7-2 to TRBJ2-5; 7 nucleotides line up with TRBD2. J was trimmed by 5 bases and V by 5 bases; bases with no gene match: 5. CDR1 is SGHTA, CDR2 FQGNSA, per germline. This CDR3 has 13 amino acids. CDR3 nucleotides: TGTGCCAGCAGCCTTTGGGAGGGGGAGACCCAGTACTTC. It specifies CASSLWEGETQYF.

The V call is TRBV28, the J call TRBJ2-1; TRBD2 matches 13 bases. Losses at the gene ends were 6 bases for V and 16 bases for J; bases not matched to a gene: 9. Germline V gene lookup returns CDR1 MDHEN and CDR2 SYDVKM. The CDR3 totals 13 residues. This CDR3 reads CASSEGTSGNSFF. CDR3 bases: TGTGCCAGCAGCGAAGGGACTAGCGGGAATAGTTTCTTC.

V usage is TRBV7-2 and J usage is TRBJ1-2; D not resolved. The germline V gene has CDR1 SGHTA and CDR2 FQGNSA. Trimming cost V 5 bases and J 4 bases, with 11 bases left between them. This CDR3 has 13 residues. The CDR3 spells CASSQGSRYGYTF. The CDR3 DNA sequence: TGTGCCAGCAGCCAAGGGTCCCGCTATGGCTACACCTTC.

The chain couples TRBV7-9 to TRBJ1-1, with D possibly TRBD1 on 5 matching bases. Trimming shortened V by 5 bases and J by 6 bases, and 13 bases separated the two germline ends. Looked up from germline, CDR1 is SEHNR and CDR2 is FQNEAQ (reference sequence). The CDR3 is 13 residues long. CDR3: CASSLLQAAEAFF. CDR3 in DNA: TGTGCCAGCAGCCTGCTACAGGCCGCTGAAGCTTTCTTT.

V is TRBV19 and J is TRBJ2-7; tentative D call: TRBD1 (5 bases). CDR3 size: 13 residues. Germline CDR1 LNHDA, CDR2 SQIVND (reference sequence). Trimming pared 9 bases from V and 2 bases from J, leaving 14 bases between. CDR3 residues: CASSPLTAYEQYF. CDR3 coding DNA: TGTGCCAGCTCTCCATTGACAGCCTACGAGCAGTACTTC.

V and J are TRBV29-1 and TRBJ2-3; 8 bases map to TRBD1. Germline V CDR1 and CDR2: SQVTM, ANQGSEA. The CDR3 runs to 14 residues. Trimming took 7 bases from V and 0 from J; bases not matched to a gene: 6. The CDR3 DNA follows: TGCAGCGCCCGGGACAGGTCTAGCACAGATACGCAGTATTTT. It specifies CSARDRSSTDTQYF.

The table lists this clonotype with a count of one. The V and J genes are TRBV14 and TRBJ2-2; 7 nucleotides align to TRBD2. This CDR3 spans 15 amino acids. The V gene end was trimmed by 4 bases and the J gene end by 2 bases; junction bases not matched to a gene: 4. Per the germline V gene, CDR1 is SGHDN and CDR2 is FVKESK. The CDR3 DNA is TGTGCCAGCAGCCGGCCTAGCGGTAACACCGGGGAGCTGTTTTTT. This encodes CASSRPSGNTGELFF.

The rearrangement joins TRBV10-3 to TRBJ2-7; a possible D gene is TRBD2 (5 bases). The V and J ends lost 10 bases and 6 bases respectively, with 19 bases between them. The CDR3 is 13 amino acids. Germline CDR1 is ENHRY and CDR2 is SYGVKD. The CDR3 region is CATLTLEEGEQYF. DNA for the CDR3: TGTGCCACCCTTACCCTGGAAGAGGGCGAGCAGTACTTC.

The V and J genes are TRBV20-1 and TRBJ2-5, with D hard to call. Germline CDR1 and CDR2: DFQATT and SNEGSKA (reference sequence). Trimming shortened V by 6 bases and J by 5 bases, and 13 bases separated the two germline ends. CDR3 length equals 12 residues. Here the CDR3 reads CSAPERRETQYF. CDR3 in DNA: TGCAGTGCACCGGAGAGGCGGGAGACCCAGTACTTC.

The CDR3 DNA is TGTGCCAGCAGCCGCGAAGGCGGGGGTTCCTACGAGCAGTACTTC. Translation gives CASSREGGGSYEQYF. The V and J genes are TRBV3-1 and TRBJ2-7, with 7 bases aligning to TRBD2. CDR1 is LGHDT, CDR2 YNNKEL, per germline (reference sequence). This CDR3 spans 15 amino acids. Germline trimming cut 4 bases from V and 1 base from J; bases unmatched to any gene: 7.

CDR3 nucleotides: TGCGCCAGCAGCCAAGGGACTAGCGTAATAGAGACCCAGTACTTC. Translating gives CASSQGTSVIETQYF. The chain joins TRBV4-3 to TRBJ2-5, with 9 bases lining up with TRBD2. Losses at the gene ends were 1 base for V and 4 bases for J; bases not matched to a gene: 4. This CDR3 spans 15 amino acids. In germline, CDR1 is LGHNA, CDR2 YSLEER.

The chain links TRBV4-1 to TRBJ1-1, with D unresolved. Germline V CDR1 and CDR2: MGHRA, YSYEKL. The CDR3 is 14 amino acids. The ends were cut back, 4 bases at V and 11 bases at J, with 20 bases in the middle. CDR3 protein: CASSPVARPESAFF. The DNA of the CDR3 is TGCGCCAGCAGCCCGGTGGCCCGCCCTGAATCGGCTTTCTTT.